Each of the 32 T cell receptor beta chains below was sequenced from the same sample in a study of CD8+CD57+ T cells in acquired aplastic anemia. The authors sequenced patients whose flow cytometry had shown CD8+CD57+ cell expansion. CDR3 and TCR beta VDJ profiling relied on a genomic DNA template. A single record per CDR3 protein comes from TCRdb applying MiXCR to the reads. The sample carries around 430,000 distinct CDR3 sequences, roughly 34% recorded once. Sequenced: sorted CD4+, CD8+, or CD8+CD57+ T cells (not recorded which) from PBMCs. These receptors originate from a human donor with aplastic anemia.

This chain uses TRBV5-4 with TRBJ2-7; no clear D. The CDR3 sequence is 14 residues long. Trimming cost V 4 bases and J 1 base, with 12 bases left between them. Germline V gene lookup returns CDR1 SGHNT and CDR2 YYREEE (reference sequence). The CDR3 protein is CASSTRTVSYEQYF. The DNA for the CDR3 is TGTGCCAGCAGCACCCGGACGGTATCCTACGAGCAGTACTTC. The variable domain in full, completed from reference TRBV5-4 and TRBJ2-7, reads ETGVTQSPTHLIKTRGQQVTLRCSSQSGHNTVSWYQQALGQGPQFIFQYYREEENGRGNFPPRFSGLQFPNYSSELNVNALELDDSALYLCASSTRTVSYEQYFGPGTRLTVT.

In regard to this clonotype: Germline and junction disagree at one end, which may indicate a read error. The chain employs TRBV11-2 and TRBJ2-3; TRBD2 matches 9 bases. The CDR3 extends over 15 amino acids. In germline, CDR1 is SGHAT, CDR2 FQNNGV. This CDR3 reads CASTRTSEYTGTQYF. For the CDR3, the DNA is TGTGCCAGCACGCGGACTAGCGAGTACACAGGTACGCAGTATTTT.

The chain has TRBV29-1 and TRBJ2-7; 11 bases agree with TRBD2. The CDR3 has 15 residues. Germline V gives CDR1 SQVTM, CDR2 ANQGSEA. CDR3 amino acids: CQQFSYETSGDEQYF. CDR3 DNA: TGCCAGCAGTTTAGTTACGAGACTAGCGGGGACGAGCAGTACTTC.

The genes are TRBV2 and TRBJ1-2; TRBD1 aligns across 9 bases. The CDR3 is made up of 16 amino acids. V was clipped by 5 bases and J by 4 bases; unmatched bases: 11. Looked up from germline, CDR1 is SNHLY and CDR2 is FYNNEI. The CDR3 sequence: CASSHSSGTGTYGYTF. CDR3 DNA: TGTGCCAGCAGTCACTCATCCGGGACAGGGACCTATGGCTACACCTTC. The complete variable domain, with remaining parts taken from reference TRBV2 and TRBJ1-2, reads EPEVTQTPSHQVTQMGQEVILRCVPISNHLYFYWYRQILGQKVEFLVSFYNNEISEKSEIFDDQFSVERPDGSNFTLKIRSTKLEDSAMYFCASSHSSGTGTYGYTFGSGTRLTVV.

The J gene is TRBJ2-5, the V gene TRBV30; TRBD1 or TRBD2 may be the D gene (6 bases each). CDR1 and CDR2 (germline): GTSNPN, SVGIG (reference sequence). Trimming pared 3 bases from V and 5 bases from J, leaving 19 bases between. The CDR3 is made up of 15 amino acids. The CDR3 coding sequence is TGTGCCTGGAGCGTGTTGGACGGGGGCGGCGAGACCCAGTACTTC. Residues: CAWSVLDGGGETQYF.

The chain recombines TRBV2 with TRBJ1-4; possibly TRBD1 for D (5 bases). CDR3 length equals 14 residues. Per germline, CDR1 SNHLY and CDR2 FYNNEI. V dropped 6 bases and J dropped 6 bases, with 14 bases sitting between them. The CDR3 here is CASSRRGEDEKLFF. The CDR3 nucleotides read TGTGCCAGCAGCCGTCGAGGGGAGGATGAAAAACTGTTTTTT.

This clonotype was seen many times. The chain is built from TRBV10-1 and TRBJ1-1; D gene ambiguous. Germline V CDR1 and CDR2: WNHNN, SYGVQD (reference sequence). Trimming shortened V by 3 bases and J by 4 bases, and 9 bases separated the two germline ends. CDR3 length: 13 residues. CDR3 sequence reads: CASSEAGSTEAFF. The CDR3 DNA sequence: TGCGCCAGCAGTGAAGCGGGGTCCACTGAAGCTTTCTTT.

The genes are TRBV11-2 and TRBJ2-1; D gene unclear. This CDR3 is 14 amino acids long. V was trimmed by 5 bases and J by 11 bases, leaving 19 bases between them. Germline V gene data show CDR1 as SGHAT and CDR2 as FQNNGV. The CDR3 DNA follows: TGTGCCAGCAGCCAAGATTCATTTCGGGCTAAGCAGTTCTTC. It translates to CASSQDSFRAKQFF.

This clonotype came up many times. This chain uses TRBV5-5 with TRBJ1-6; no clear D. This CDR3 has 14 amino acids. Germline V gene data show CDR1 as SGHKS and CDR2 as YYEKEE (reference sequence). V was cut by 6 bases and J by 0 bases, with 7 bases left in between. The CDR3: CASTVGSYNSPLHF. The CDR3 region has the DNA TGTGCCAGCACGGTTGGCTCCTATAATTCACCCCTCCACTTT.

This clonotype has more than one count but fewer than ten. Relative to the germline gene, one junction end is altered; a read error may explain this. The CDR3 DNA follows: TGTGCCACCGGTGATTTTGGAGATACGCAGTATTTT. The encoded protein is CATGDFGDTQYF. The V call is TRBV24-1, the J call TRBJ2-3; no reliable D call. The CDR3 contains 12 residues. Looked up from germline, CDR1 is KGHDR and CDR2 is SFDVKD.

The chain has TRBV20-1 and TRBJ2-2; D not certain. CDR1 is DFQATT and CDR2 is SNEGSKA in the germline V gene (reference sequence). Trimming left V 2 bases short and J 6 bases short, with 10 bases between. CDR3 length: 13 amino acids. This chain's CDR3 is CSARTVIPGELFF. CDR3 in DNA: TGCAGTGCTAGAACGGTTATCCCCGGGGAGCTGTTTTTT.

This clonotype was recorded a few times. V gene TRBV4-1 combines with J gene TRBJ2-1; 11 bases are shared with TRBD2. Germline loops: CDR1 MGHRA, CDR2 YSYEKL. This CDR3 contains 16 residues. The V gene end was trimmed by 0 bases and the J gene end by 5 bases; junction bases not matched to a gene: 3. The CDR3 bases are TGCGCCAGCAGCCAAGATCTAGCGGGGGGAGACAATGAGCAGTTCTTC. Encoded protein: CASSQDLAGGDNEQFF.

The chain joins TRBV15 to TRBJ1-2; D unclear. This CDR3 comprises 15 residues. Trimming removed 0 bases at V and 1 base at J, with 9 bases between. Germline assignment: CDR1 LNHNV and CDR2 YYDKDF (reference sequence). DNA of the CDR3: TGTGCCACCAGCAGAGATGGGCCCGTTAACTATGGCTACACCTTC. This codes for CATSRDGPVNYGYTF.

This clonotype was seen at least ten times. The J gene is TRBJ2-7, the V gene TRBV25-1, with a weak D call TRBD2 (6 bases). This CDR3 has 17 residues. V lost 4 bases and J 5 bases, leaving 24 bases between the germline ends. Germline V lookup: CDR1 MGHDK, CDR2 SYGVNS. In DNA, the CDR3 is TGTGCCAGCAGTGGTCCTCGTAGCGGCCAGGTTCCCAACGAGCAGTACTTC. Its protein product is CASSGPRSGQVPNEQYF.

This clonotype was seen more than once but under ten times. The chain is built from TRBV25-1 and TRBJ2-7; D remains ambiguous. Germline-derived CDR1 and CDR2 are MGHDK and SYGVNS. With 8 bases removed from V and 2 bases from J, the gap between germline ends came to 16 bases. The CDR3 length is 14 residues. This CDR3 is CASSPSRLAYEQYF. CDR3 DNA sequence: TGTGCCAGCTCACCGTCGCGCCTAGCCTACGAGCAGTACTTC.

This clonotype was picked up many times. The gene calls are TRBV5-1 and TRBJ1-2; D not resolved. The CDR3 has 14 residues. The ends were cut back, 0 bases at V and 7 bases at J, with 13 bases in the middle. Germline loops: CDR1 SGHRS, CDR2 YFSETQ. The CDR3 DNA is TGCGCCAGCAGCTTGGAGCCCCGTGGAGGTGGCTACACCTTC. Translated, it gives CASSLEPRGGGYTF.

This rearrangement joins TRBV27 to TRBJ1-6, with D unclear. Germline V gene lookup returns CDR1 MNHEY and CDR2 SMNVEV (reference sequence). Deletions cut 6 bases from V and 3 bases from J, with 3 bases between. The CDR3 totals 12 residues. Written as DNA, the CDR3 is TGTGCCAGCAGGTTCTATAATTCACCCCTCCACTTT. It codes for CASRFYNSPLHF.

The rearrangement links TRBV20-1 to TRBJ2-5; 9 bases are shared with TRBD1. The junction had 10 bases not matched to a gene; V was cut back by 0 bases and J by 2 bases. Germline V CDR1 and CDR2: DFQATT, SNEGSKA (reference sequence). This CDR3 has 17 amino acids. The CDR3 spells CSARDGHRGLLQETQYF. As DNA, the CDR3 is TGCAGTGCTAGAGACGGCCACAGGGGGCTGCTTCAAGAGACCCAGTACTTC.

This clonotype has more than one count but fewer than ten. The CDR3 region has the DNA TGCAGCGTTGACGGCAGGGATGGCTACACCTTC. This encodes CSVDGRDGYTF. The chain carries TRBV29-1 and TRBJ1-2; possibly TRBD1 for D (5 bases). The CDR3 contains 11 residues. Germline-derived CDR1 and CDR2 are SQVTM and ANQGSEA. V was trimmed by 3 bases and J by 6 bases, leaving 8 bases between them.

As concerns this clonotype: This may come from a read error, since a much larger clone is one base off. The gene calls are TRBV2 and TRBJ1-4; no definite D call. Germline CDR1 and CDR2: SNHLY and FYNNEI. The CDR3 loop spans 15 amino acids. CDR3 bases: TGTGCCAGCAGCGCTTTTGGCCAAACTAATGGAAAACTGTTTTTT. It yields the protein CASSAFGQTNGKLFF. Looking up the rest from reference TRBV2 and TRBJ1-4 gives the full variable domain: EPEVTQTPSHQVTQMGQEVILRCVPISNHLYFYWYRQILGQKVEFLVSFYNNEISEKSEIFDDQFSVERPDGSNFTLKIRSTKLEDSAMYFCASSAFGQTNGKLFFGSGTQLSVL.

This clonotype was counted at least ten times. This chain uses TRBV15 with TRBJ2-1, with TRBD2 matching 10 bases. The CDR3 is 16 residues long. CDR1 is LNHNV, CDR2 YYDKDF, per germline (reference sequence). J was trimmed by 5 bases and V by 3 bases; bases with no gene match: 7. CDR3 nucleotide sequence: TGTGCCACCAGCAGGGACGCTAGCGGGAGAAACAATGAGCAGTTCTTC. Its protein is CATSRDASGRNNEQFF.

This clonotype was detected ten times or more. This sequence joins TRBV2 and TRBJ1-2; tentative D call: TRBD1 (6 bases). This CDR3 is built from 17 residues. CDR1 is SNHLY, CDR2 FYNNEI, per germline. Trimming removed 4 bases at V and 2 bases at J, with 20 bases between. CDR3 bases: TGTGCCAGCAGTGCGTGGGGGGCTGACAGGCCGAACTATGGCTACACCTTC. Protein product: CASSAWGADRPNYGYTF.

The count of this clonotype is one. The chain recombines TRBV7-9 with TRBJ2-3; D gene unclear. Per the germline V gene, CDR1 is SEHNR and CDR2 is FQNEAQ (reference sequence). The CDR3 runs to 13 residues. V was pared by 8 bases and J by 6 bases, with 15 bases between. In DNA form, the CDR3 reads TGTGCCAGCTCACTAATTCCCCCCGATACGCAGTATTTT. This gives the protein CASSLIPPDTQYF. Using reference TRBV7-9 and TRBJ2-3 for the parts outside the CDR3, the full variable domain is DTGVSQNPRHKITKRGQNVTFRCDPISEHNRLYWYRQTLGQGPEFLTYFQNEAQLEKSRLLSDRFSAERPKGSFSTLEIQRTEQGDSAMYLCASSLIPPDTQYFGPGTRLTVL.

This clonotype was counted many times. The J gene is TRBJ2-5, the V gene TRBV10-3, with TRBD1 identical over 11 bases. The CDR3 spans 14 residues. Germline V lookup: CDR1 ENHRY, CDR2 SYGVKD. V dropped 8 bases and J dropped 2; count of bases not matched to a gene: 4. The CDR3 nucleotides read TGTGCCATCCGGGGGGACAGGGGGCAAGAGACCCAGTACTTC. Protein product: CAIRGDRGQETQYF.

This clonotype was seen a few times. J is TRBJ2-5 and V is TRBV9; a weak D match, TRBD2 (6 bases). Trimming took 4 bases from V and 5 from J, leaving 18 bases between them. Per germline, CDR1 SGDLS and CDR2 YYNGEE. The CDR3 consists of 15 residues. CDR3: CASSMRTGDGETQYF. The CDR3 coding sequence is TGTGCCAGCAGCATGAGGACGGGGGACGGGGAGACCCAGTACTTC.

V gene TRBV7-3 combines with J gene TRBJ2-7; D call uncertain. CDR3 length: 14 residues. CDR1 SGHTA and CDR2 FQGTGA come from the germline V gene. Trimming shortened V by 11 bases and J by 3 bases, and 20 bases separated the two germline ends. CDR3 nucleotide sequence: TGTGCCTGGAGTGTAGGTGGCAGTCTCTACGAGCAGTACTTC. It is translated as CAWSVGGSLYEQYF.

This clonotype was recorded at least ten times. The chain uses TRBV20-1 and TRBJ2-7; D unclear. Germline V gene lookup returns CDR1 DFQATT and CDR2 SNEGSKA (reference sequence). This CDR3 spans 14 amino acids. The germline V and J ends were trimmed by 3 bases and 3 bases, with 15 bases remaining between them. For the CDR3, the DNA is TGCAGTGCTAGGCCCTTTTCACGTTTCTACGAGCAGTACTTC. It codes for CSARPFSRFYEQYF.

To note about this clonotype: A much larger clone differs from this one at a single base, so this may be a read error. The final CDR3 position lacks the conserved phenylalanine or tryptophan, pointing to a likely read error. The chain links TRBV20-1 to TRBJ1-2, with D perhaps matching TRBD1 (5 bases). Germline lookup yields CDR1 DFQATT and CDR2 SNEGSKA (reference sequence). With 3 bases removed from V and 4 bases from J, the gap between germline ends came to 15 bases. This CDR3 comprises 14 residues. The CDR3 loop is CSARIVRALYGYTL. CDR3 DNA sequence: TGCAGTGCTAGGATCGTCAGGGCCCTCTATGGCTACACCCTC.

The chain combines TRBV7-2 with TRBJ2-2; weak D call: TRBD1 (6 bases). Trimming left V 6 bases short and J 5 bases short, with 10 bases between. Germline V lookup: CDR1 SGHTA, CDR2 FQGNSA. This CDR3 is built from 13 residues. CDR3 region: CASREGTTGELFF. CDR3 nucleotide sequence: TGTGCCAGCAGGGAAGGGACAACCGGGGAGCTGTTTTTT. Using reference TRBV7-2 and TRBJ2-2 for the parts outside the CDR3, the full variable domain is GAGVSQSPSNKVTEKGKDVELRCDPISGHTALYWYRQSLGQGLEFLIYFQGNSAPDKSGLPSDRFSAERTGGSVSTLTIQRTQQEDSAVYLCASREGTTGELFFGEGSRLTVL.

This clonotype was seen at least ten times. CDR3 bases: TGTGCCACCAGTTGGTGGGACAGCCCTAGCAATCAGCCCCAGCATTTT. Translation gives CATSWWDSPSNQPQHF. The rearrangement joins TRBV24-1 to TRBJ1-5, with 7 bases aligning to TRBD1. The germline V gene has CDR1 KGHDR and CDR2 SFDVKD. The CDR3 is 16 residues long. The ends lost 6 bases at V and 0 bases at J; junction bases unmatched: 7.

The CDR3 region has the DNA TGTGCCAGCAGCTTCGGGACAGGGGGCATCCCCTACGAGCAGTACTTC. This encodes CASSFGTGGIPYEQYF. This sequence joins TRBV11-2 and TRBJ2-7; TRBD1 matches at 12 bases. With 3 bases clipped from V and 2 bases from J, the junction kept 5 bases outside the gene matches. The CDR3 has 16 residues. The V gene's germline CDR1 is SGHAT and CDR2 FQNNGV. Together with reference TRBV11-2 and TRBJ2-7, the CDR3 gives the full variable domain: EAGVAQSPRYKIIEKRQSVAFWCNPISGHATLYWYQQILGQGPKLLIQFQNNGVVDDSQLPKDRFSAERLKGVDSTLKIQPAKLEDSAVYLCASSFGTGGIPYEQYFGPGTRLTVT.

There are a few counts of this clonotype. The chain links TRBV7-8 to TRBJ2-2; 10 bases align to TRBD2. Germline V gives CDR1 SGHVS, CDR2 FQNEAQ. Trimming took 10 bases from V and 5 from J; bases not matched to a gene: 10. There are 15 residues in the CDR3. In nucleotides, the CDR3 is TGTGCCACCACGGGTTTGACTAGCGGGACCGGGGAGCTGTTTTTT. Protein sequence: CATTGLTSGTGELFF.